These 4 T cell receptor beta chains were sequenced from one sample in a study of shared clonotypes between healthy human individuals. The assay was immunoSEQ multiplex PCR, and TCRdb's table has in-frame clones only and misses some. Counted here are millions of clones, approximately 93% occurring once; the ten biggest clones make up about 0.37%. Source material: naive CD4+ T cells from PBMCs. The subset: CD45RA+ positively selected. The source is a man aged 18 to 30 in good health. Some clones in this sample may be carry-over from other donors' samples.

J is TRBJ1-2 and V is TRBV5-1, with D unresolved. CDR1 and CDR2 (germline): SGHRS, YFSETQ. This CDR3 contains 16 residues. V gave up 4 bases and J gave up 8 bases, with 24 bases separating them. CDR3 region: CASSRTPSERFGGYTF. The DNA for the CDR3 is TGCGCCAGCAGCCGCACCCCCTCGGAGAGGTTCGGCGGCTACACCTTC.

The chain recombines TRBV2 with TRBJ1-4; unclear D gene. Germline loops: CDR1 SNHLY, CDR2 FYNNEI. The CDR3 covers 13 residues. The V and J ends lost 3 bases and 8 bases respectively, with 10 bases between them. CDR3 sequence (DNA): TGTGCCAGCAGTGATAACGGGGAAGAAAAACTGTTTTTT. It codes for CASSDNGEEKLFF.

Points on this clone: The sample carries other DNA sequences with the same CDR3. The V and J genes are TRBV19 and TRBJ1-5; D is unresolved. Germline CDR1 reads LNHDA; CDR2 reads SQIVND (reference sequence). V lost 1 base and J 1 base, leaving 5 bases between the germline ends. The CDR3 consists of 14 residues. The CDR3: CASSIVGSNQPQHF. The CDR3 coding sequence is TGTGCCAGTAGTATAGTCGGCAGCAATCAGCCCCAGCATTTT.

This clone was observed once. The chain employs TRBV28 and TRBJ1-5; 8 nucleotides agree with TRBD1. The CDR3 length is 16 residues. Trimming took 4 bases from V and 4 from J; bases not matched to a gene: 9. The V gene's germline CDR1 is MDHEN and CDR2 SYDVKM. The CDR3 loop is CASSYQGAGKNQPQHF. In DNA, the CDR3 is TGTGCCAGCAGTTACCAGGGGGCGGGAAAAAATCAGCCCCAGCATTTT.